This TCR beta chain appears in the sequencing data of a study of blood T cell repertoires in COVID-19. Whole-study context: Samples taken during acute and convalescent COVID-19 were collected in the United States, Italy and Spain. PBMCs, B-cell-depleted T cells, or T cells were the source of the cDNA or gDNA that made up the material.

V was pared by 8 bases and J by 0 bases, with 2 bases between. The CDR3 is 11 residues long. Germline V lookup: CDR1 SNHLY, CDR2 FYNNEI. In the authors' methods: Estimation of nucleated cell counts relied on the amplification of reference gene primers. TCRdb's table, derived via immunoSEQ multiplex PCR, lists solely in-frame clones and lacks some. V, J and clone size are those of that table, while D and trimming were read from the DNA. Here the sample spans about 80,000 clones, around 85% being singletons. The sequenced sample was peripheral blood. This rearrangement joins TRBV2 to TRBJ2-4; D is unclear. The sequence came from a woman aged 80 or over with active or convalescent COVID-19. CDR3 loop: CASLAKNIQYF. The CDR3 nucleotides are TGTGCCAGCCTAGCCAAAAACATTCAGTACTTC.